The T cell receptor (beta chain) described here comes from a study of blood T cell repertoires in COVID-19. Some clones are missing from TCRdb's copy, which holds only in-frame ones; the method was immunoSEQ multiplex PCR. The data contain approximately 410,000 clones, more than 80% of them singletons. This clone was recorded only once. CDR1 and CDR2 (germline): LNHDA, SQIVND (reference sequence). The CDR3 spans 17 residues. With 7 bases clipped from V and 6 bases from J, the junction kept 16 bases outside the gene matches. The V and J genes are TRBV19 and TRBJ1-5, with 9 bases fitting TRBD1. The TCR comes from a woman under 40 with active or convalescent COVID-19. Sequencing was carried out using peripheral blood. The CDR3 nucleotides read TGTGCCAGTAAAAAGGTGGGACAGGGATCGTGGGGTCAGCCCCAGCATTTT. Protein sequence: CASKKVGQGSWGQPQHF.